This T cell receptor beta chain was identified during a study of T cell responses to AZD1222 COVID-19 vaccine. General study results and limits: Distributed over spike, vaccine-associated CD4 TCRs predominated at 160-218 and 743-854.

The data were produced by immunoSEQ multiplex PCR, yet TCRdb's version contains in-frame clones alone and is incomplete. The data show around 130,000 clones, 88% seen once. This clone was picked up one time. Its target is not known. The sample was peripheral blood, taken on day 0 of AZD1222 vaccination. The clonotype originates from an adult in good health.

The CDR3: CASSLKGWGDSNQPQHF. CDR3 coding DNA: TGTGCCAGTAGTCTCAAGGGGTGGGGGGATAGCAATCAGCCCCAGCATTTT. V is TRBV19 and J is TRBJ1-5; weak D call: TRBD1 (5 bases). Trimming left V 5 bases short and J 0 bases short, with 17 bases between. The CDR3 covers 17 residues. Germline CDR1 and CDR2: LNHDA and SQIVND (reference sequence).